This entry lists 32 T cell receptor beta chains sequenced from one sample in a study of OX40 agonist ivuxolimab in advanced cancers. Sequencing was performed with immunoSEQ multiplex PCR; in TCRdb, only in-frame clones are kept and a portion is missing. The table shows over 70,000 clones, with approximately 90% occurring only once. Sequencing used CD4+ or CD8+ T cells sorted from blood, obtained in a trial of the OX40 agonist ivuxolimab. The receptors were gathered from an adult with an advanced solid tumor such as melanoma, head and neck, liver or kidney cancer.

This sequence joins TRBV2 and TRBJ2-1; 13 nucleotides align to TRBD2. V shed 6 bases and J 6 bases; nucleotides not matched to a gene: 5. Germline V gives CDR1 SNHLY, CDR2 FYNNEI. The CDR3 is 15 amino acids. The CDR3 loop is CASRELAGGPNEQFF. As DNA, the CDR3 is TGTGCCAGCAGAGAACTAGCGGGAGGGCCCAATGAGCAGTTCTTC.

In its sample, this clone was seen once. V gene TRBV28 combines with J gene TRBJ1-5; D gene unclear. V was trimmed by 5 bases and J by 3 bases, leaving 17 bases between them. Germline CDR1 MDHEN, CDR2 SYDVKM. The CDR3 covers 16 residues. CDR3 in DNA: TGTGCCAGCAGTAAATCCATAAGGGATGACAATCAGCCCCAGCATTTT. It yields the protein CASSKSIRDDNQPQHF.

The genes are TRBV2 and TRBJ2-7; D unclear. The germline V and J ends were trimmed by 4 bases and 4 bases, with 5 bases remaining between them. Germline values: CDR1 SNHLY, CDR2 FYNNEI. CDR3 length equals 11 residues. The CDR3 reads CASSGEYEQYF. The DNA for the CDR3 is TGTGCCAGCAGTGGGGAATACGAGCAGTACTTC.

The CDR3 loop reads CASSVTGRIDYNEQFF. DNA of the CDR3: TGTGCCAGCAGCGTAACAGGCCGAATAGACTACAATGAGCAGTTCTTC. The chain combines TRBV9 with TRBJ2-1; maybe TRBD1 (5 bases). Trimming took 1 base from V and 3 from J, leaving 14 bases between them. This CDR3 comprises 16 residues. CDR1 and CDR2 from the germline V gene are SGDLS and YYNGEE.

This chain links TRBV19 with TRBJ2-5; tentatively, D is TRBD2 (6 bases). The V end lost 2 bases, the J end lost 4 bases, and 11 bases lay between the germline ends. CDR1 and CDR2 (germline): LNHDA, SQIVND (reference sequence). The CDR3 length is 14 residues. The CDR3 DNA reads as TGTGCCAGTAGTATAAGACATAGCGGAGAGACCCAGTACTTC. Its protein product is CASSIRHSGETQYF.

The J gene is TRBJ2-1, the V gene TRBV7-3, with D possibly being TRBD1 (6 bases). The V end lost 7 bases, the J end lost 4 bases, and 26 bases lay between the germline ends. CDR1 and CDR2 (germline): SGHTA, FQGTGA. The CDR3 is 18 amino acids. The CDR3 DNA follows: TGTGCCAGCATTCCTAAACCCAACAGGGTTGACGGGTACAATGAGCAGTTCTTC. It is translated as CASIPKPNRVDGYNEQFF.

This rearrangement joins TRBV7-2 to TRBJ1-3; 10 positions match TRBD1. V lost 1 base to trimming and J lost 0 bases; unmatched junction nucleotides: 6. Germline lookup yields CDR1 SGHTA and CDR2 FQGNSA. There are 18 residues in the CDR3. The CDR3 bases are TGTGCCAGCAGCTTAGTGGGACAGGGGTCGAGCTCTGGAAACACCATATATTTT. Encoded protein: CASSLVGQGSSSGNTIYF.

This chain uses TRBV30 with TRBJ2-5; 10 bases line up with TRBD2. J lost 9 bases, V lost 4 bases, and 8 bases had no gene match. This CDR3 contains 13 residues. Germline V gives CDR1 GTSNPN, CDR2 SVGIG (reference sequence). CDR3 residues: CAWKSSGSRAQYF. In DNA, the CDR3 is TGTGCCTGGAAATCTAGCGGGAGCAGGGCCCAGTACTTC.

The chain recombines TRBV5-1 with TRBJ2-2; D may be TRBD2 (6 bases). Trimming shortened V by 5 bases and J by 3 bases, and 11 bases separated the two germline ends. Germline V gene sequence: CDR1 SGHRS, CDR2 YFSETQ. This CDR3 is 14 amino acids long. CDR3 residues: CASRTGDYTGELFF. CDR3 DNA sequence: TGCGCCAGCAGAACGGGAGACTACACCGGGGAGCTGTTTTTT.

The chain uses TRBV28 and TRBJ2-3; D tentatively reads TRBD1 or TRBD2 (5 bases each). This CDR3 is 15 amino acids long. Trimming took off 3 bases at V and 4 bases at J, with 14 bases between the two ends. From germline, CDR1 is MDHEN and CDR2 SYDVKM. The CDR3 loop reads CASSFPGAGADTQYF. The CDR3 nucleotides read TGTGCCAGCAGTTTCCCTGGGGCGGGCGCAGATACGCAGTATTTT.

The gene calls are TRBV5-1 and TRBJ1-1; D uncertain. V lost 2 bases to trimming and J lost 2 bases, with 16 bases between them. The CDR3 is 16 residues long. Germline V gene data show CDR1 as SGHRS and CDR2 as YFSETQ. CDR3 nucleotides: TGCGCCAGCAGCTTCGGAACTGGACGGAGTAACACTGAAGCTTTCTTT. The encoded protein is CASSFGTGRSNTEAFF.

The chain has TRBV7-9 and TRBJ2-1; tentatively, D is TRBD1 or TRBD2 (5 bases each). V gave up 2 bases and J gave up 3 bases, with 14 bases separating them. The CDR3 loop spans 16 amino acids. CDR1 and CDR2 from the germline V gene are SEHNR and FQNEAQ (reference sequence). CDR3 coding DNA: TGTGCCAGCAGCTTAAGAGGGGAACTCCTCTACAATGAGCAGTTCTTC. Amino acid sequence: CASSLRGELLYNEQFF. Looking up the rest from reference TRBV7-9 and TRBJ2-1 gives the full variable domain: DTGVSQNPRHKITKRGQNVTFRCDPISEHNRLYWYRQTLGQGPEFLTYFQNEAQLEKSRLLSDRFSAERPKGSFSTLEIQRTEQGDSAMYLCASSLRGELLYNEQFFGPGTRLTVL.

This clone appeared once. The CDR3 region has the DNA TGTGCCAGCAGCTTAACGACAGGGTTCTCGCGGGAGACCCAGTACTTC. This encodes CASSLTTGFSRETQYF. The gene calls are TRBV7-9 and TRBJ2-5; the match to TRBD1 covers 7 bases. The CDR3 extends over 16 amino acids. V shed 2 bases and J 5 bases; nucleotides not matched to a gene: 11. CDR1 is SEHNR, CDR2 FQNEAQ, per germline (reference sequence). Using reference TRBV7-9 and TRBJ2-5 for the parts outside the CDR3, the full variable domain is DTGVSQNPRHKITKRGQNVTFRCDPISEHNRLYWYRQTLGQGPEFLTYFQNEAQLEKSRLLSDRFSAERPKGSFSTLEIQRTEQGDSAMYLCASSLTTGFSRETQYFGPGTRLLVL.

CDR3 region: CASRRVADSYNEQFF. CDR3 DNA: TGTGCCAGCCGACGTGTGGCGGATTCCTACAATGAGCAGTTCTTC. V is TRBV19 and J is TRBJ2-1, with unresolved D. The V gene's germline CDR1 is LNHDA and CDR2 SQIVND (reference sequence). The CDR3 has 15 amino acids. V was cut by 9 bases and J by 1 base, with 16 bases left in between.

The rearrangement uses TRBV18 and TRBJ1-1; 7 bases fit TRBD1. The CDR3 covers 16 residues. Germline-derived CDR1 and CDR2 are KGHSH and LQKENI. Unmatched junction bases numbered 12, after V lost 4 bases and J lost 4 bases. Here the CDR3 DNA reads TGTGCCAGCTCACTCGCCGGGACAGCTAGCGGCACTGAAGCTTTCTTT. This codes for CASSLAGTASGTEAFF.

The gene calls are TRBV7-8 and TRBJ2-5; weak D call: TRBD1 (6 bases). The CDR3 spans 14 residues. Per the germline V gene, CDR1 is SGHVS and CDR2 is FQNEAQ. V lost 5 bases, J lost 1 base, and 11 bases lay in between. The CDR3 region is CASSPVRGQETQYF. The CDR3 DNA is TGTGCCAGCAGCCCTGTCAGGGGCCAAGAGACCCAGTACTTC.

The chain has TRBV5-1 and TRBJ2-2; no clear D gene. V lost 0 bases and J 2 bases, leaving 8 bases between the germline ends. The CDR3 has 15 amino acids. CDR1 and CDR2 from the germline V gene are SGHRS and YFSETQ. CDR3 amino acids: CASSLEQPNTGELFF. The CDR3 nucleotides read TGCGCCAGCAGCTTGGAACAGCCAAACACCGGGGAGCTGTTTTTT.

This chain joins TRBV5-1 and TRBJ2-7; 8 bases map to TRBD1. This CDR3 is 16 amino acids long. J lost 4 bases, V lost 0 bases, and 9 bases had no gene match. The V gene's germline CDR1 is SGHRS and CDR2 YFSETQ. The CDR3 loop reads CASSLVSAGGPYEQYF. The CDR3 DNA sequence: TGCGCCAGCAGCTTGGTTTCGGCAGGGGGCCCTTACGAGCAGTACTTC.

The CDR3 sequence is CASSLTDYGYEQYF. CDR3 bases: TGTGCCAGCAGCTTAACCGACTATGGTTACGAGCAGTACTTC. The chain employs TRBV11-1 and TRBJ2-7; possible D gene TRBD2, 5 bases. The CDR3 spans 14 residues. V was pared by 2 bases and J by 4 bases, with 12 bases between. The germline gives CDR1 SGHAT, CDR2 FQDESV (reference sequence).

The chain carries TRBV11-3 and TRBJ2-1, with D maybe TRBD2 (7 bases). Germline CDR1 SGHNT, CDR2 YENEEA. Trimming took off 8 bases at V and 2 bases at J, with 22 bases between the two ends. The CDR3 covers 17 residues. This chain's CDR3 is CASSVGGAGTTYNEQFF. The CDR3 DNA follows: TGTGCCAGCTCCGTGGGGGGGGCCGGGACTACCTACAATGAGCAGTTCTTC.

V gene TRBV5-1 combines with J gene TRBJ2-2; 8 positions agree with TRBD1. The CDR3 covers 14 residues. Germline-derived CDR1 and CDR2 are SGHRS and YFSETQ. V shed 4 bases, J shed 5 bases, and the junction held 4 bases outside the gene matches. The chain's CDR3 is CASSGRQGTGELFF. In nucleotides, the CDR3 is TGCGCCAGCAGCGGTAGACAGGGGACCGGGGAGCTGTTTTTT.

The chain couples TRBV7-6 to TRBJ2-5; 7 positions match TRBD1. The CDR3 covers 15 residues. The germline CDR1 and CDR2 sequences are SGHVS and FNYEAQ. V shed 2 bases and J 2 bases; nucleotides not matched to a gene: 5. CDR3 DNA sequence: TGTGCCAGCAGCTTATTCTCAGGGGGTCAAGAGACCCAGTACTTC. Translated, it gives CASSLFSGGQETQYF.

This chain links TRBV19 with TRBJ2-1, with 9 bases aligning to TRBD2. This CDR3 region has 13 residues. The V and J ends lost 8 bases and 8 bases, in that order; junction bases with no gene match: 7. Germline V CDR1 and CDR2: LNHDA, SQIVND (reference sequence). CDR3 region: CASLASGNHEQFF. The CDR3 DNA is TGTGCCAGTTTGGCTAGCGGGAACCATGAGCAGTTCTTC.

The CDR3 spells CASSEGVGSYEQYF. The DNA of the CDR3 is TGCGCCAGCAGTGAGGGGGTAGGGAGCTACGAGCAGTACTTC. The chain joins TRBV10-1 to TRBJ2-7; a possible D gene is TRBD2 (5 bases). Trimming removed 2 bases from V and 3 bases from J, with 11 bases in between. The CDR3 consists of 14 residues. Per the germline V gene, CDR1 is WNHNN and CDR2 is SYGVQD (reference sequence).

This clone appeared a single time. This chain joins TRBV7-6 and TRBJ2-7; D possibly corresponds to TRBD1 (5 bases). Germline lookup yields CDR1 SGHVS and CDR2 FNYEAQ. The CDR3 consists of 13 residues. V lost 1 base, J lost 3 bases, and 7 bases lay in between. The CDR3 loop reads CASSLGQLYEQYF. The CDR3 DNA is TGTGCCAGCAGCTTAGGACAGCTCTACGAGCAGTACTTC.

The rearrangement links TRBV5-6 to TRBJ2-3, with 7 nucleotides matching TRBD1. The CDR3 is made up of 16 amino acids. The germline V gene encodes CDR1 SGHDT and CDR2 YYEEEE. With V trimmed by 0 bases and J by 1 base, 5 bases remained unmatched. In DNA, the CDR3 is TGTGCCAGCAGCTTGGCCAGGCAGGGGGGCACAGATACGCAGTATTTT. Translated, it gives CASSLARQGGTDTQYF.

The chain links TRBV2 to TRBJ2-7; 10 nucleotides agree with TRBD1. Germline V gene sequence: CDR1 SNHLY, CDR2 FYNNEI. CDR3 length equals 13 residues. J was trimmed by 6 bases and V by 5 bases; bases with no gene match: 4. CDR3 nucleotide sequence: TGTGCCAGCAGTCTAGGGACAGGGGCCGAGCAGTACTTC. This translates into CASSLGTGAEQYF.

The chain carries TRBV7-2 and TRBJ2-1, with 7 bases matching TRBD2. Trimming at V came to 2 bases and at J to 8 bases, leaving 6 bases not matched to a gene. Germline V gene sequence: CDR1 SGHTA, CDR2 FQGNSA. CDR3 size: 14 residues. The CDR3 nucleotides are TGTGCCAGCAGCTTAACACTAGCGAGAGATGAGCAGTTCTTC. This codes for CASSLTLARDEQFF. The entire variable domain, with the rest obtained from reference TRBV7-2 and TRBJ2-1, is as follows: GAGVSQSPSNKVTEKGKDVELRCDPISGHTALYWYRQSLGQGLEFLIYFQGNSAPDKSGLPSDRFSAERTGGSVSTLTIQRTQQEDSAVYLCASSLTLARDEQFFGPGTRLTVL.

The gene calls are TRBV5-1 and TRBJ1-1; D is possibly TRBD1 (5 bases). Looked up from germline, CDR1 is SGHRS and CDR2 is YFSETQ. The CDR3 is 14 amino acids. Trimming shortened V by 2 bases and J by 4 bases, and 12 bases separated the two germline ends. As DNA, the CDR3 is TGCGCCAGCAGCTTCCAGGGCCTGGGCACTGAAGCTTTCTTT. Translating gives CASSFQGLGTEAFF. Full variable domain (remainder filled in from reference TRBV5-1 and TRBJ1-1): KAGVTQTPRYLIKTRGQQVTLSCSPISGHRSVSWYQQTPGQGLQFLFEYFSETQRNKGNFPGRFSGRQFSNSRSEMNVSTLELGDSALYLCASSFQGLGTEAFFGQGTRLTVV.

The V call is TRBV29-1, the J call TRBJ2-7; D possibly uses TRBD1 or TRBD2 (5 bases each). The V and J ends lost 4 bases and 7 bases respectively, with 23 bases between them. The CDR3 extends over 15 amino acids. Per the germline V gene, CDR1 is SQVTM and CDR2 is ANQGSEA. The CDR3 spells CSVVFQATFGAEQYF. The CDR3, as DNA: TGCAGCGTTGTCTTCCAGGCTACCTTCGGGGCAGAGCAGTACTTC.

V is TRBV5-6 and J is TRBJ2-5; 12 bases agree with TRBD2. The trim removed 2 bases at V and 2 bases at J, leaving 1 base unmatched. Germline V gene sequence: CDR1 SGHDT, CDR2 YYEEEE. The CDR3 totals 15 residues. The CDR3 reads CASSFTSGGQETQYF. The CDR3 DNA reads TGTGCCAGCAGCTTTACTAGCGGGGGGCAAGAGACCCAGTACTTC. The whole variable domain, filled in from reference TRBV5-6 and TRBJ2-5, reads DAGVTQSPTHLIKTRGQQVTLRCSPKSGHDTVSWYQQALGQGPQFIFQYYEEEERQRGNFPDRFSGHQFPNYSSELNVNALLLGDSALYLCASSFTSGGQETQYFGPGTRLLVL.

J is TRBJ2-7 and V is TRBV10-3; D is perhaps TRBD2 (5 bases). Trimming took 3 bases from V and 2 from J, leaving 11 bases between them. The germline V gene encodes CDR1 ENHRY and CDR2 SYGVKD. CDR3 length: 14 amino acids. CDR3 nucleotide sequence: TGTGCCATCAGTGACAGCGGCTCCCCCTACGAGCAGTACTTC. Protein: CAISDSGSPYEQYF.